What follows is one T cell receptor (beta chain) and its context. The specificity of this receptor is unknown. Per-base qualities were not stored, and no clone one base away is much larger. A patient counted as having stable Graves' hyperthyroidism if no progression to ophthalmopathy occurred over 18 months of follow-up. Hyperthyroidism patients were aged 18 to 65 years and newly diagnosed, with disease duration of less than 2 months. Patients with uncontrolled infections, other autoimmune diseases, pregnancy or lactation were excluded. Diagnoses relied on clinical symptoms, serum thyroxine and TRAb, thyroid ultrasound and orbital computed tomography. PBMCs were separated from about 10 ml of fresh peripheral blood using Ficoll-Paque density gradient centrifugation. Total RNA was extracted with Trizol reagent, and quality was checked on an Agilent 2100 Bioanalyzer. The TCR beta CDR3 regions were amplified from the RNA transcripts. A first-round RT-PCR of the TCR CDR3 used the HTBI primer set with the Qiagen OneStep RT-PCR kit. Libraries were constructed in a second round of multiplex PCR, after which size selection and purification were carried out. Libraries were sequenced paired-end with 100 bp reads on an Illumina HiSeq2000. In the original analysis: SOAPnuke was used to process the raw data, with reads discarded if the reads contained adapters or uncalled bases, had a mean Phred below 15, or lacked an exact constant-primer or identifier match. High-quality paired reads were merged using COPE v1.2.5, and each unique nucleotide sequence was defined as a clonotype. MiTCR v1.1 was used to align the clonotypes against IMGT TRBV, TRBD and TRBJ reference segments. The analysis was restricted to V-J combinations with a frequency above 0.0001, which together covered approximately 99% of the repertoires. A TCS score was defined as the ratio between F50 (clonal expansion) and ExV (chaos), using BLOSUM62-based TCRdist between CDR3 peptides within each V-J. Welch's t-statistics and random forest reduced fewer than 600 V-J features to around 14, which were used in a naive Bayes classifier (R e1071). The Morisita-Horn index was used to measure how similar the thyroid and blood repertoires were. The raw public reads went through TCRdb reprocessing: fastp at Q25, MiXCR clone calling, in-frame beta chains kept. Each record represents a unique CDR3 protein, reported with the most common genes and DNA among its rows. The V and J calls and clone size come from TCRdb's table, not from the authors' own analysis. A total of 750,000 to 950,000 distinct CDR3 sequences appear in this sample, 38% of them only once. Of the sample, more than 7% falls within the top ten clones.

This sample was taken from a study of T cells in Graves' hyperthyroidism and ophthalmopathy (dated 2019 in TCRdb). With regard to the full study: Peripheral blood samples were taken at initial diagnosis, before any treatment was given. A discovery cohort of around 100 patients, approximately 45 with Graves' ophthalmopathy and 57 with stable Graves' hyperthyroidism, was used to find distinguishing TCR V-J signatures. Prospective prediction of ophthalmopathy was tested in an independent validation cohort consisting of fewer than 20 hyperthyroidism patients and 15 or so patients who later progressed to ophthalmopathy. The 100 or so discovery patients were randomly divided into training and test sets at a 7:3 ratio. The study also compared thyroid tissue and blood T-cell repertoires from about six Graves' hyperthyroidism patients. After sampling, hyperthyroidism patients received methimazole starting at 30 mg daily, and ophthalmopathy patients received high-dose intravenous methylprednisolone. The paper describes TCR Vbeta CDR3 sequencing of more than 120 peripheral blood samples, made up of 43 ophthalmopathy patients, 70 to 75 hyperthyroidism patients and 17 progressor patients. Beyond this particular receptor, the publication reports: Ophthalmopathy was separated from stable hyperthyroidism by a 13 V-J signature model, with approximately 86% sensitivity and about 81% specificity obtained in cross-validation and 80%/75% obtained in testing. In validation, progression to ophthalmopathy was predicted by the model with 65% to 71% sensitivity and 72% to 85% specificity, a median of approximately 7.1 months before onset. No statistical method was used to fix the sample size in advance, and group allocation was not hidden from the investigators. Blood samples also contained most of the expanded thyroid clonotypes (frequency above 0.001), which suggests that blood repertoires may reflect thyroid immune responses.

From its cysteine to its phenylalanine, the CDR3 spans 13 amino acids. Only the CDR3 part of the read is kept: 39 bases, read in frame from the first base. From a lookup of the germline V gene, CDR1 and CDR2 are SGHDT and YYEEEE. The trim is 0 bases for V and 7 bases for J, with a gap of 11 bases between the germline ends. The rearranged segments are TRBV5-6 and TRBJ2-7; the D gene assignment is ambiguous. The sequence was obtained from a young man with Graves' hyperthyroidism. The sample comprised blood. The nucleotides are TGTGCCAGCAGCTTGGGTCAGCGAGAGGAGCAGTACTTC. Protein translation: CASSLGQREEQYF. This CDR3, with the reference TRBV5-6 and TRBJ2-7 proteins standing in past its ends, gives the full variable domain DAGVTQSPTHLIKTRGQQVTLRCSPKSGHDTVSWYQQALGQGPQFIFQYYEEEERQRGNFPDRFSGHQFPNYSSELNVNALLLGDSALYLCASSLGQREEQYFGPGTRLTVT.